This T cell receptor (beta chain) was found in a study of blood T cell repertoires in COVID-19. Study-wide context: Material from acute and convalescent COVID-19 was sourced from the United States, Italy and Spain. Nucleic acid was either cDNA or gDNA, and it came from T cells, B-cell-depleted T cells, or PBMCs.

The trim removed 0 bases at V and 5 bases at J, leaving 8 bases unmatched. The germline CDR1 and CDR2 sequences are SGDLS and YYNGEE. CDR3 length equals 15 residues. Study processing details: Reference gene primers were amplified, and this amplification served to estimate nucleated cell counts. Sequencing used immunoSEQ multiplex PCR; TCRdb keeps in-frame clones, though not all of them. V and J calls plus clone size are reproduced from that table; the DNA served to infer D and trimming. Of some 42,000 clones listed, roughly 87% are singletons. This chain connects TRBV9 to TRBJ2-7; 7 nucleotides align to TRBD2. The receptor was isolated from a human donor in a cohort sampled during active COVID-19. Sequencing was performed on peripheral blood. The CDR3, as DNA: TGTGCCAGCAGCGTAGGACTAGCCGCCCCCGACGAGCAGTACTTC. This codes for CASSVGLAAPDEQYF.